Following are 21 T cell receptor beta chains from one sample sequenced in a study of cytomegalovirus exposure and HLA in healthy donors (dated by TCRdb to the late 2010s). The library was produced with the immunoSEQ multiplex PCR assay. A mixture of 60 forward primers for TCR Vbeta segments and 13 reverse primers for TCR Jbeta segments was used in the multiplex PCR. The clones in this table, taken by TCRdb from immuneACCESS, are in-frame only. Not every clone is retained; where verified, under half of the shortfall comes from an unresolved V gene, and the cause of the rest is unknown. The sample has roughly 200,000 clones on record. The top ten constitute over 0.95% of the sample. The sample was PBMCs. These TCRs come from a girl aged 2 to 10 in good health and CMV-seropositive.

The J gene is TRBJ2-1, the V gene TRBV15; 12 nucleotides align to TRBD2. The germline gives CDR1 LNHNV, CDR2 YYDKDF (reference sequence). The CDR3 contains 17 residues. The ends lost 1 base at V and 4 bases at J; junction bases unmatched: 5. CDR3 bases: TGTGCCACCAGCAGAGTGGGACTAGCGGGCACTTACAATGAGCAGTTCTTC. Amino acids: CATSRVGLAGTYNEQFF.

The chain employs TRBV9 and TRBJ1-1; D unclear. The germline V and J ends were trimmed by 1 base and 3 bases, with 7 bases remaining between them. Looked up from germline, CDR1 is SGDLS and CDR2 is YYNGEE. The CDR3 loop spans 13 amino acids. CDR3 region: CASSVSRYTEAFF. DNA for the CDR3: TGTGCCAGCAGCGTATCCAGGTACACTGAAGCTTTCTTT.

The rearrangement links TRBV13 to TRBJ2-5; TRBD2 aligns across 11 bases. The CDR3 runs to 16 residues. The J segment lost 5 bases and the V segment lost 2 bases, leaving 7 bases of the junction unmatched. Germline V gene lookup returns CDR1 PRHDT and CDR2 FYEKMQ (reference sequence). DNA of the CDR3: TGTGCCAGCAGCTTAAATAGCGGGAGGGAAGGGGAGACCCAGTACTTC. This encodes CASSLNSGREGETQYF. Full variable domain (outside the CDR3, taken from reference TRBV13 and TRBJ2-5): AAGVIQSPRHLIKEKRETATLKCYPIPRHDTVYWYQQGPGQDPQFLISFYEKMQSDKGSIPDRFSAQQFSDYHSELNMSSLELGDSALYFCASSLNSGREGETQYFGPGTRLLVL.

The V call is TRBV6-5, the J call TRBJ2-3; 9 bases agree with TRBD1. Germline V lookup: CDR1 MNHEY, CDR2 SVGAGI. This CDR3 region has 15 residues. The V segment lost 6 bases and the J segment 5 bases; nucleotides outside the gene matches: 9. The CDR3 reads CASSGVDRGVDTQYF. The CDR3 DNA follows: TGTGCCAGCAGCGGTGTGGACAGGGGAGTAGATACGCAGTATTTT.

This rearrangement joins TRBV5-6 to TRBJ1-4, with TRBD1 matching over 8 bases. The CDR3 totals 16 residues. V was pared by 4 bases and J by 2 bases, with 7 bases of the junction left unmatched. Germline CDR1 reads SGHDT; CDR2 reads YYEEEE. CDR3 in amino acids: CASSQDREGTNEKLFF. The CDR3 DNA is TGTGCCAGCAGCCAGGACAGGGAGGGGACTAATGAAAAACTGTTTTTT.

The chain couples TRBV27 to TRBJ2-3; D ambiguous. The CDR3 is 15 amino acids. Trimming took 0 bases from V and 2 from J, leaving 9 bases between them. In germline, CDR1 is MNHEY, CDR2 SMNVEV (reference sequence). The CDR3 protein is CASSLSQVNTDTQYF. DNA for the CDR3: TGTGCCAGCAGTTTATCCCAGGTGAACACAGATACGCAGTATTTT.

The CDR3 region is CASSQGVPRGSYNEQFF. CDR3 DNA: TGTGCCAGTAGTCAAGGCGTCCCCCGCGGTTCCTACAATGAGCAGTTCTTC. The genes are TRBV19 and TRBJ2-1, with D hard to call. The CDR3 extends over 17 amino acids. Trimming took 5 bases from V and 1 from J, leaving 18 bases between them. The germline V gene has CDR1 LNHDA and CDR2 SQIVND (reference sequence).

V and J are TRBV6-5 and TRBJ2-7; unclear D gene. Germline CDR1 and CDR2: MNHEY and SVGAGI. V was clipped by 2 bases and J by 4 bases, with 6 bases between them. There are 12 residues in the CDR3. The CDR3 spells CASSYTKYEQYF. The DNA for the CDR3 is TGTGCCAGCAGTTACACAAAGTACGAGCAGTACTTC.

J is TRBJ1-4 and V is TRBV7-9; 12 nucleotides match TRBD1. Trimming cost V 0 bases and J 8 bases; bases outside gene matches: 7. The CDR3 sequence is 17 residues long. The V gene's germline CDR1 is SEHNR and CDR2 FQNEAQ (reference sequence). CDR3 bases: TGTGCCAGCAGCTTAGCGTTTGGCGGGACAGGGGGCGAAAAACTGTTTTTT. Its protein is CASSLAFGGTGGEKLFF.

Here the CDR3 reads CASSNSGQRNEKLFF. The CDR3 nucleotides read TGTGCCAGCAGCAACTCGGGACAGAGGAATGAAAAACTGTTTTTT. The chain links TRBV5-5 to TRBJ1-4; 7 nucleotides agree with TRBD1. V was pared by 4 bases and J by 5 bases, with 8 bases of the junction left unmatched. Germline CDR1 and CDR2: SGHKS and YYEKEE (reference sequence). The CDR3 is 15 residues long.

The genes are TRBV10-3 and TRBJ1-2; D gene uncertain. V lost 2 bases, J lost 4 bases, and 20 bases lay in between. The germline gives CDR1 ENHRY, CDR2 SYGVKD. This CDR3 has 17 amino acids. DNA of the CDR3: TGTGCCATCAGTGAGCCGGAGGGCTCGGGCGAGGTCTATGGCTACACCTTC. Its protein product is CAISEPEGSGEVYGYTF.

The CDR3 reads CASSLGRPTEQYF. CDR3 bases: TGTGCCAGCAGTTTGGGTAGGCCGACAGAGCAGTACTTC. This rearrangement joins TRBV28 to TRBJ2-7, with D hard to call. The CDR3 consists of 13 residues. Germline V lookup: CDR1 MDHEN, CDR2 SYDVKM. Trimming left V 3 bases short and J 7 bases short, with 13 bases between.

The rearrangement joins TRBV6-5 to TRBJ2-3, with D unclear. CDR1 is MNHEY, CDR2 SVGAGI, per germline. This CDR3 contains 13 residues. Trimming stripped 0 bases from V and 5 bases from J, with 6 bases between. The CDR3 region has the DNA TGTGCCAGCAGTTACTCGAGGAGAGATACGCAGTATTTT. Residues: CASSYSRRDTQYF.

The chain combines TRBV10-3 with TRBJ1-6; D perhaps matches TRBD1 (5 bases). Between the trimmed V and J ends, which lost 3 bases and 6 bases, there was a span of 6 bases. This CDR3 has 13 residues. Germline V CDR1 and CDR2: ENHRY, SYGVKD. In DNA, the CDR3 is TGTGCCATCAGTGAAGACAGTAATTCACCCCTCCACTTT. Translated: CAISEDSNSPLHF.

This chain links TRBV28 with TRBJ2-1; D uncertain. This CDR3 has 11 amino acids. V lost 10 bases, J lost 6 bases, and 10 bases lay in between. The germline gives CDR1 MDHEN, CDR2 SYDVKM. The CDR3 sequence is CATTVGNEQFF. The CDR3 region has the DNA TGTGCCACCACGGTTGGCAATGAGCAGTTCTTC. The complete variable domain, with remaining parts taken from reference TRBV28 and TRBJ2-1, reads DVKVTQSSRYLVKRTGEKVFLECVQDMDHENMFWYRQDPGLGLRLIYFSYDVKMKEKGDIPEGYSVSREKKERFSLILESASTNQTSMYLCATTVGNEQFFGPGTRLTVL.

The V call is TRBV1, the J call TRBJ2-4; TRBD2 was called by the table and not checked on the DNA. TRBV1 is flagged as a pseudogene. The CDR3 totals 14 residues. The CDR3 reads CTSYSGRRGNIQYF. The CDR3 region has the DNA TGCACCAGCTATAGCGGGAGGCGAGGAAACATTCAGTACTTC.

The rearrangement joins TRBV21-1 to TRBJ2-4; no DNA check was done on the table's D call, TRBD2. TRBV21-1 is a pseudogene segment. The CDR3 runs to 12 residues. This chain's CDR3 is CASGGTKNIQYF. CDR3 sequence (DNA): TGTGCCAGCGGGGGGACCAAAAACATTCAGTACTTC.

This rearrangement joins TRBV4-1 to TRBJ2-7, with D tentatively TRBD1 (6 bases). Germline V gene data show CDR1 as MGHRA and CDR2 as YSYEKL. V was pared by 0 bases and J by 3 bases, with 9 bases between. The CDR3 is 14 amino acids. The CDR3 protein is CASSQDGGSYEQYF. DNA of the CDR3: TGCGCCAGCAGCCAAGATGGGGGCAGCTACGAGCAGTACTTC.

This chain uses TRBV19 with TRBJ1-1, with 7 bases lining up with TRBD1. J lost 1 base, V lost 4 bases, and 9 bases had no gene match. Germline V gives CDR1 LNHDA, CDR2 SQIVND (reference sequence). There are 16 residues in the CDR3. The CDR3 sequence is CASSTKGQSWNTEAFF. CDR3 in DNA: TGTGCCAGTAGTACAAAGGGACAGTCCTGGAACACTGAAGCTTTCTTT.

The chain is built from TRBV5-1 and TRBJ1-2; 9 bases fit TRBD1. The CDR3 has 14 residues. Germline lookup yields CDR1 SGHRS and CDR2 YFSETQ. Unmatched junction bases numbered 2, after V lost 5 bases and J lost 0 bases. The CDR3 protein is CASRGQGANYGYTF. The CDR3 coding sequence is TGCGCCAGCAGGGGACAGGGAGCTAACTATGGCTACACCTTC.

The chain is built from TRBV5-6 and TRBJ2-3; 16 nucleotides agree with TRBD2. V gave up 4 bases and J gave up 6 bases; unmatched junction bases: 5. Germline CDR1 reads SGHDT; CDR2 reads YYEEEE. The CDR3 covers 16 residues. The CDR3 here is CASSPGTSGRADTQYF. Here the CDR3 DNA reads TGTGCCAGCAGCCCCGGGACTAGCGGGAGGGCGGATACGCAGTATTTT.